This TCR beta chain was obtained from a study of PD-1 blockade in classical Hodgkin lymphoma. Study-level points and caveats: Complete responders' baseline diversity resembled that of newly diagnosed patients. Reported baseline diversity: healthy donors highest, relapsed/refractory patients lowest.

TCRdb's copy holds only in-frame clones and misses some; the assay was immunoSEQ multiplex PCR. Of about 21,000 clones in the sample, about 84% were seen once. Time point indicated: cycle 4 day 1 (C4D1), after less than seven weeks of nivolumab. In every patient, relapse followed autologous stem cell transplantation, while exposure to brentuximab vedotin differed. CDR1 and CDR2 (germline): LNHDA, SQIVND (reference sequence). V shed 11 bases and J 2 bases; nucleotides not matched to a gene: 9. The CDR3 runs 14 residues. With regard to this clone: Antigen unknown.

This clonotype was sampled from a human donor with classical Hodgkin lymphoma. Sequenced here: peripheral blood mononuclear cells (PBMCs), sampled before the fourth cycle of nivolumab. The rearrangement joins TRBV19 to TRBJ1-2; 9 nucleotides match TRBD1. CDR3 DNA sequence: TGTGCCTCGTATGGGACAGGGCTAAACTATGGCTACACCTTC. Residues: CASYGTGLNYGYTF.